These 21 T cell receptor beta chains were all obtained from the same sample, sequenced in a study of T cell changes during pregnancy in multiple sclerosis (dated 2019 in TCRdb). The receptor library was made with the immunoSEQ multiplex PCR assay. Here the immuneACCESS table is served through TCRdb, limited to in-frame sequences with V and J called. Missing clones are a known gap in these copies; in checked studies unresolved V genes cover under half, and the rest lacks a known reason. A total of some 80,000 clones appear in this sample, roughly 90% of them only once. The ten largest clones take up 0.7% to 0.9% of the sample. The sequences come from peripheral blood, collected in the first trimester of pregnancy. Receptors originate from a female donor in good health, enrolled as a control in a pregnancy study.

This clone was seen a single time. The CDR3 here is CASSMSLGTDTQYF. The CDR3 nucleotides read TGTGCCAGCAGCATGAGTCTAGGCACAGATACGCAGTATTTT. The J gene is TRBJ2-3, the V gene TRBV9; no definite D call. The CDR3 length is 14 residues. CDR1 is SGDLS, CDR2 YYNGEE, per germline. Deletions cut 4 bases from V and 1 base from J, with 10 bases between.

The J gene is TRBJ1-2, the V gene TRBV2, with 9 bases that match TRBD1. This CDR3 has 15 residues. Germline assignment: CDR1 SNHLY and CDR2 FYNNEI. After removal of 4 bases from V and 2 bases from J, the junction contained 5 bases not matched to a gene. The CDR3 DNA is TGTGCCAGCAGTGCCACGGACAGGGGCAACTATGGCTACACCTTC. Protein product: CASSATDRGNYGYTF. The full variable domain, in which reference TRBV2 and TRBJ1-2 provide the parts outside the CDR3, is EPEVTQTPSHQVTQMGQEVILRCVPISNHLYFYWYRQILGQKVEFLVSFYNNEISEKSEIFDDQFSVERPDGSNFTLKIRSTKLEDSAMYFCASSATDRGNYGYTFGSGTRLTVV.

This rearrangement joins TRBV7-9 to TRBJ2-1; TRBD2 matches 11 bases. In germline, CDR1 is SEHNR, CDR2 FQNEAQ (reference sequence). Unmatched junction bases numbered 9, after V lost 5 bases and J lost 6 bases. CDR3 length: 16 amino acids. The DNA for the CDR3 is TGTGCCAGCAGCGTCCCTAGCGGGAGGAGGAGCAATGAGCAGTTCTTC. This codes for CASSVPSGRRSNEQFF.

The CDR3 DNA sequence: TGCGCCAGCAGCCCCGAAGGGACAGGGGGTCAGCCCCAGCATTTT. It encodes CASSPEGTGGQPQHF. The V gene is TRBV5-1, the J gene TRBJ1-5; 11 bases agree with TRBD1. After removal of 4 bases from V and 6 bases from J, the junction contained 6 bases not matched to a gene. This CDR3 has 15 residues. Per the germline V gene, CDR1 is SGHRS and CDR2 is YFSETQ.

The chain joins TRBV9 to TRBJ2-3; 8 bases map to TRBD1. J lost 4 bases, V lost 4 bases, and 5 bases had no gene match. From germline, CDR1 is SGDLS and CDR2 YYNGEE. CDR3 size: 14 residues. The CDR3 loop reads CASSRPTGADTQYF. CDR3 in DNA: TGTGCCAGCAGCAGACCGACAGGGGCAGATACGCAGTATTTT.

The chain has TRBV6-5 and TRBJ1-3; D call uncertain. Trimming pared 5 bases from V and 1 base from J, leaving 9 bases between. The germline CDR1 and CDR2 sequences are MNHEY and SVGAGI. The CDR3 is made up of 14 amino acids. CDR3 amino acids: CASSQRYSGNTIYF. Written as DNA, the CDR3 is TGTGCCAGCAGTCAGCGGTATTCTGGAAACACCATATATTTT.

V gene TRBV11-2 combines with J gene TRBJ2-7, with TRBD2 matching 11 bases. This CDR3 spans 15 amino acids. Germline V gives CDR1 SGHAT, CDR2 FQNNGV. The V gene end was trimmed by 0 bases and the J gene end by 4 bases; junction bases not matched to a gene: 2. CDR3 in amino acids: CASSLETSGGYEQYF. In DNA, the CDR3 is TGTGCCAGCAGCTTAGAAACTAGCGGGGGATACGAGCAGTACTTC.

The V call is TRBV28, the J call TRBJ1-1; 10 nucleotides align to TRBD1. This CDR3 region has 15 residues. Germline lookup yields CDR1 MDHEN and CDR2 SYDVKM. V was clipped by 5 bases and J by 3 bases; unmatched bases: 6. The CDR3 DNA follows: TGTGCCAGCAGTCCCCATGGGACAGGGGACACTGAAGCTTTCTTT. Its translation is CASSPHGTGDTEAFF.

This rearrangement joins TRBV4-3 to TRBJ2-1; 7 bases agree with TRBD1. CDR3 length: 13 amino acids. Germline V CDR1 and CDR2: LGHNA, YSLEER. The trim removed 3 bases at V and 7 bases at J, leaving 3 bases unmatched. For the CDR3, the DNA is TGCGCCAGCAGCCATGTACAGGGGAATGAGCAGTTCTTC. This sequence encodes CASSHVQGNEQFF.

The V gene is TRBV4-1, the J gene TRBJ2-7; D not resolved. Per germline, CDR1 MGHRA and CDR2 YSYEKL. This CDR3 comprises 15 residues. V was pared by 4 bases and J by 4 bases, with 17 bases between. CDR3 DNA: TGCGCCAGCAGCCGTTCCCCAGGTCCCCTTTACGAGCAGTACTTC. This sequence encodes CASSRSPGPLYEQYF.

V usage is TRBV19 and J usage is TRBJ1-4; D is ambiguous. The ends were cut back, 11 bases at V and 0 bases at J, with 22 bases in the middle. The CDR3 is made up of 17 amino acids. CDR1 and CDR2 from the germline V gene are LNHDA and SQIVND (reference sequence). The DNA of the CDR3 is TGTGCCTCCCGAAAACCCACAGAATCCCCAACTAATGAAAAACTGTTTTTT. This codes for CASRKPTESPTNEKLFF.

The rearrangement joins TRBV11-3 to TRBJ2-2; D might be TRBD1 (6 bases). The CDR3 totals 13 residues. The V gene's germline CDR1 is SGHNT and CDR2 YENEEA. Trimming removed 5 bases at V and 6 bases at J, with 10 bases between. CDR3 bases: TGTGCCAGCAGCCGAGGGGGAGCCGGGGAGCTGTTTTTT. Its translation: CASSRGGAGELFF.

The genes are TRBV7-9 and TRBJ2-7; 7 bases align to TRBD2. The CDR3 is 13 residues long. Germline CDR1 is SEHNR and CDR2 is FQNEAQ (reference sequence). The V and J ends lost 4 bases and 6 bases, in that order; junction bases with no gene match: 6. This CDR3 reads CASSSRGVGEQYF. The CDR3 nucleotides read TGTGCCAGCAGCTCACGGGGGGTTGGCGAGCAGTACTTC. Full variable domain (rest looked up from reference TRBV7-9 and TRBJ2-7): DTGVSQNPRHKITKRGQNVTFRCDPISEHNRLYWYRQTLGQGPEFLTYFQNEAQLEKSRLLSDRFSAERPKGSFSTLEIQRTEQGDSAMYLCASSSRGVGEQYFGPGTRLTVT.

The chain has TRBV2 and TRBJ2-3; D is unresolved. The CDR3 totals 12 residues. V dropped 10 bases and J dropped 2 bases, with 10 bases sitting between them. Germline V gene sequence: CDR1 SNHLY, CDR2 FYNNEI. CDR3: CATKMSTDTQYF. CDR3 bases: TGTGCCACCAAAATGTCCACAGATACGCAGTATTTT.

J is TRBJ2-7 and V is TRBV28; 9 bases agree with TRBD2. CDR3 length: 14 amino acids. Germline CDR1 is MDHEN and CDR2 is SYDVKM. Trimming at V came to 2 bases and at J to 2 bases, leaving 1 base not matched to a gene. CDR3 protein: CASSLASGTYEQYF. The CDR3 DNA is TGTGCCAGCAGTTTAGCTAGCGGGACCTACGAGCAGTACTTC.

The chain links TRBV19 to TRBJ1-6; 8 positions agree with TRBD1. Germline-derived CDR1 and CDR2 are LNHDA and SQIVND (reference sequence). There are 17 residues in the CDR3. J gave up 10 bases and V 3 bases, and 14 bases lay outside the gene matches. The CDR3 DNA sequence: TGTGCCAGTAGTATTTTAACGCCAGGGGGCGGAACATCACCCCTCCACTTT. Translation gives CASSILTPGGGTSPLHF.

This clone was detected only once. The chain uses TRBV6-4 and TRBJ2-1; TRBD2 aligns across 8 bases. The CDR3 is 16 amino acids. CDR1 and CDR2 from the germline V gene are MRHNA and SNTAGT. The ends lost 3 bases at V and 6 bases at J; junction bases unmatched: 10. The CDR3 nucleotides are TGTGCCAGCAGTGAGGGCGGGACTAGGAGGACCAATGAGCAGTTCTTC. It specifies CASSEGGTRRTNEQFF.

This clone was recorded a few times. The chain carries TRBV7-6 and TRBJ1-1; 7 bases are a match to TRBD1. This CDR3 spans 15 amino acids. J lost 1 base, V lost 1 base, and 3 bases had no gene match. Germline loops: CDR1 SGHVS, CDR2 FNYEAQ. CDR3 sequence: CASSLGGQQNTEAFF. In DNA form, the CDR3 reads TGTGCCAGCAGCTTAGGGGGACAGCAGAACACTGAAGCTTTCTTT.

This clone was seen a single time. This chain links TRBV7-9 with TRBJ1-5; TRBD1 matches 9 bases. The CDR3 spans 14 residues. Germline V gene data show CDR1 as SEHNR and CDR2 as FQNEAQ (reference sequence). V was pared by 1 base and J by 9 bases, with 4 bases of the junction left unmatched. The CDR3 sequence is CASSLGGQGGPQHF. The CDR3 region has the DNA TGTGCCAGCAGCTTAGGGGGACAGGGAGGGCCCCAGCATTTT.

J is TRBJ1-2 and V is TRBV6-5; D ambiguous. Trimming cost V 2 bases and J 4 bases, with 11 bases left between them. This CDR3 region has 14 residues. CDR1 MNHEY and CDR2 SVGAGI come from the germline V gene. CDR3 region: CASSYDGRSYGYTF. As DNA, the CDR3 is TGTGCCAGCAGTTACGATGGGCGATCCTATGGCTACACCTTC.

This rearrangement joins TRBV4-3 to TRBJ2-7; TRBD2 matches at 10 bases. Germline V gene data show CDR1 as LGHNA and CDR2 as YSLEER. The CDR3 is 22 residues long. After removal of 0 bases from V and 4 bases from J, the junction contained 24 bases not matched to a gene. The CDR3 region has the DNA TGCGCCAGCAGCCAAGATGGGGGACCGGGACTAGCGATTCCTTCAGGTCGGTACGAGCAGTACTTC. As protein: CASSQDGGPGLAIPSGRYEQYF.